This T cell receptor (beta chain) was documented in a study of cytomegalovirus exposure and HLA in healthy donors. Study-level background: When 350 to 500 donors were genotyped, approximately 81% of them were found to fall in the Caucasian-associated ancestry cluster.

Regarding this clone: Its target is not known.

PCR involved 60 Vbeta and 13 Jbeta primers. TCRdb's copy holds only in-frame clones and misses some; the assay was immunoSEQ multiplex PCR. Of roughly 130,000 clones in the sample, approximately 80% were seen once. Donors in the study were healthy people who gave bone marrow. With V trimmed by 5 bases and J by 4 bases, 3 bases remained unmatched. Germline values: CDR1 SEHNR, CDR2 FQNEAQ (reference sequence). CDR3 length: 13 residues. Findings and caveats of the study: When presence/absence was analysed, sequencing depth was taken to be roughly uniform across donors. Excluded were some V segments that proved indistinguishable, including TRBV6-2 and TRBV6-3.

The rearrangement joins TRBV7-9 to TRBJ1-1; 8 bases align to TRBD1. The clonotype was recovered from a woman between 40 and 55 years old in good health and CMV-seronegative. The sequencing sample was made of PBMCs. This CDR3 reads CASSVQGVTEAFF. CDR3 nucleotides: TGTGCCAGCAGCGTACAGGGGGTCACTGAAGCTTTCTTT.